Listed below are T cell receptor beta chains from one sample, sequenced in a study of read filtering for tumor transcriptome and immune sequencing. TCRdb reanalysed the reads using MiXCR and keeps one entry per CDR3 protein. The sample lists some 130,000 distinct CDR3 sequences, about 12% occurring once. Sequencing was carried out using a population of CD138-negative cells sorted from bone marrow. All receptors come from a donor aged 40 or older with multiple myeloma. The CDR3 runs from the conserved cysteine through the conserved F or W. Each record gives: clone size, V gene, D gene, J gene, CDR3 protein, CDR3 DNA. A D gene is named only where the DNA matches it firmly. Clone size appears in some rows only: once, few, many, or a class for an expanded clone.

>many|TRBV20-1|TRBD2|TRBJ2-1
CSARSAGGVNEQFF
TGCAGTGCTCGGTCGGCGGGGGGGGTAAATGAGCAGTTCTTC
>many|TRBV5-1|TRBD1|TRBJ1-1
CASSLIQGAEAFF
TGCGCCAGCAGCTTGATACAGGGGGCTGAAGCTTTCTTT
>many|TRBV27|TRBD1|TRBJ2-7
CASSLRDSYEQYF
TGTGCCAGCAGTCTCCGGGACAGCTACGAGCAGTACTTC
>many|TRBV6-1|NA|TRBJ2-7
CASSAAGGSYEQYF
TGTGCCAGCAGTGCGGCAGGAGGGAGCTACGAGCAGTACTTC
>many|TRBV20-1|TRBD1|TRBJ2-6
CSAKLQGAGANVLTF
TGCAGTGCTAAATTACAGGGGGCTGGGGCCAACGTCCTGACTTTC
>few|TRBV5-1|NA|TRBJ2-2
CASSSGPKGTGELFF
TGCGCCAGCAGCTCCGGGCCAAAAGGAACCGGGGAGCTGTTTTTT
>many|TRBV24-1|NA|TRBJ1-5
CATSDPRGGNQPQHF
TGTGCCACCAGTGACCCTAGGGGGGGCAATCAGCCCCAGCATTTT
>many|TRBV2|NA|TRBJ2-7
CASSSYEQYF
TGTGCCAGCAGCTCCTACGAGCAGTACTTC
>many|TRBV5-1|NA|TRBJ1-1
CASSLPGSEAFF
TGCGCCAGCAGCTTACCAGGATCTGAAGCTTTCTTT
>NA|TRBV5-5|TRBD2|TRBJ2-2
CASSPGLAGSITGELFF
TGTGCCAGCAGCCCGGGACTAGCGGGAAGTATCACCGGGGAGCTGTTTTTT
>many|TRBV29-1|TRBD2|TRBJ2-2
CSVTGTSGSDTGELFF
TGCAGCGTTACCGGGACTAGCGGGAGCGACACCGGGGAGCTGTTTTTT
>many|TRBV12-3/TRBV12-4|NA|TRBJ1-5
CASSLRNQPQHF
TGTGCCAGCAGTTTACGGAATCAGCCCCAGCATTTT
>many|TRBV3-1|NA|TRBJ2-2
CASSRAGANTGELFF
TGTGCCAGCAGCCGGGCGGGTGCGAACACCGGGGAGCTGTTTTTT
>many|TRBV20-1|NA|TRBJ1-1
CSARDLRGNTEAFF
TGCAGTGCTAGAGATCTCCGGGGGAACACTGAAGCTTTCTTT
>many|TRBV29-1|TRBD1|TRBJ1-2
CSVEDTHRGGNYGYTF
TGCAGCGTTGAAGATACGCACAGGGGTGGAAACTATGGCTACACCTTC
>many|TRBV18|NA|TRBJ1-2
CASSPPGRVNYGYTF
TGTGCCAGCTCACCACCGGGGAGAGTGAACTATGGCTACACCTTC
>many|TRBV19|TRBD2|TRBJ2-1
CASSGGLAGGAYNEQFF
TGTGCCAGTAGTGGGGGACTAGCGGGAGGCGCCTACAATGAGCAGTTCTTC
>many|TRBV5-1|NA|TRBJ1-1
CASSLAGGGRNTEAFF
TGCGCCAGCAGCTTGGCCGGCGGGGGGCGGAACACTGAAGCTTTCTTT
>NA|TRBV6-2/TRBV6-3|NA|TRBJ2-1
CASSYSLGGFTDEQFF
TGTGCCAGCAGTTACTCACTAGGAGGGTTCACGGATGAGCAGTTCTTC
>NA|TRBV30|TRBD1|TRBJ1-2
CAWSPTGGGYGYTF
TGTGCCTGGAGTCCGACAGGGGGCGGCTATGGCTACACCTTC
>many|TRBV12-3/TRBV12-4|TRBD1|TRBJ1-4
CASSPQGVANEKLFF
TGTGCCAGCAGCCCACAGGGGGTGGCTAATGAAAAACTGTTTTTT
>few|TRBV11-2|NA|TRBJ1-2
CASSLSLRKYGYTF
TGTGCCAGCAGCTTATCCCTCAGAAAGTATGGCTACACCTTC
>many|TRBV30|TRBD1|TRBJ1-1
CAWSVGRGRDAFF
TGTGCCTGGAGTGTTGGCAGGGGGCGAGATGCTTTCTTT
>NA|TRBV29-1|TRBD2|TRBJ2-1
CSVVLAGARNEQFF
TGCAGCGTTGTCCTAGCGGGAGCTCGAAATGAGCAGTTCTTC
>many|TRBV5-6|NA|TRBJ2-4
CASSEPGAGRENIQYF
TGTGCCAGCAGCGAACCCGGGGCAGGCCGAGAAAACATTCAGTACTTC
>NA|TRBV12-3/TRBV12-4|NA|TRBJ2-1
CASNPSLGTGGASSYNEQFF
TGTGCCAGCAACCCATCCCTGGGGACTGGCGGCGCGAGCTCCTACAATGAGCAGTTCTTC
>many|TRBV7-9|TRBD1|TRBJ2-6
CASSLNRGIVAPGANVLTF
TGTGCCAGCAGCTTGAACAGGGGGATTGTAGCACCGGGGGCCAACGTCCTGACTTTC
>many|TRBV20-1|NA|TRBJ1-3
CSAIYMSGNTIYF
TGCAGTGCTATCTACATGTCAGGAAACACCATATATTTT
>many|TRBV18|TRBD2|TRBJ2-6
CASSPLGLAAGANVLTF
TGTGCCAGCTCACCCTTGGGACTAGCGGCTGGGGCCAACGTCCTGACTTTC
>few|TRBV11-3|NA|TRBJ1-2
CASSRGSDRNYGYTF
TGTGCCAGCAGCCGAGGGAGTGACCGAAACTATGGCTACACCTTC
>NA|TRBV2|NA|TRBJ2-2
CASGAQGSTGELFF
TGTGCCAGCGGTGCGCAGGGCTCAACCGGGGAGCTGTTCTTT
>many|TRBV20-1|TRBD2|TRBJ2-2
CSAPTSGRAGGELFF
TGCAGTGCTCCGACTAGCGGGAGGGCCGGCGGGGAGCTGTTTTTT
>many|TRBV4-2|NA|TRBJ2-6
CASSQERDSSSGANVLTF
TGTGCCAGCAGCCAAGAGCGGGACAGCAGCTCTGGGGCCAACGTCCTGACTTTC
>NA|TRBV6-4|TRBD2|TRBJ2-3
CASSDPRVAGAKDTQYF
TGTGCCAGCAGTGACCCCCGGGTAGCGGGAGCCAAAGATACGCAGTATTTT
>many|TRBV4-3|NA|TRBJ2-7
CASSPNVGSYEQYF
TGCGCCAGCAGCCCGAACGTCGGTTCCTACGAGCAGTACTTC
>many|TRBV11-2|TRBD2|TRBJ2-2
CASSRGRTGDEAGELFF
TGTGCCAGCAGCCGCGGGAGGACGGGAGATGAGGCCGGGGAGCTGTTTTTT
>many|TRBV9|TRBD2|TRBJ2-1
CASSTRLAGSNEQFF
TGTGCCAGCAGCACTCGACTAGCGGGAAGCAATGAGCAGTTCTTC
>NA|TRBV24-1|TRBD2|TRBJ2-1
CATSDLQAPSGTNEQFF
TGTGCCACCAGTGATTTGCAGGCGCCTAGCGGGACGAATGAGCAGTTCTTC
>few|TRBV7-8|NA|TRBJ2-4
CASSLVPGAKNIQYF
TGTGCCAGCAGCTTAGTACCGGGGGCTAAAAACATTCAGTACTTC
>many|TRBV19|NA|TRBJ1-4
CASTPRGQGGEKLFF
TGTGCCAGTACCCCGAGAGGCCAGGGTGGTGAAAAACTGTTTTTT
>many|TRBV15|NA|TRBJ1-6
CATSRDFGSPLHF
TGTGCCACCAGCAGAGATTTTGGTTCACCCCTCCACTTT
>many|TRBV11-2|TRBD2|TRBJ2-3
CASSPRTSGRAVTGTDTQYF
TGTGCCAGCAGCCCCCGGACTAGCGGGAGGGCCGTAACGGGCACAGATACGCAGTATTTT
>medium-sized|TRBV7-2|NA|TRBJ1-1
CASSLTPRGAVGTEAFF
TGTGCCAGCAGCTTGACCCCCCGAGGGGCGGTCGGTACTGAAGCTTTCTTT
>NA|TRBV5-1|NA|TRBJ1-1
CASSLDSVYTEAFF
TGCGCCAGCAGCTTGGACAGTGTGTACACTGAAGCTTTCTTT
>many|TRBV20-1|TRBD1|TRBJ1-4
CSARQGAEKLFF
TGCAGTGCTAGACAGGGGGCGGAAAAACTGTTTTTT
>NA|TRBV3-1|TRBD2|TRBJ2-1
CASSIAGGGRDNEQFF
TGTGCCAGCAGCATAGCGGGAGGGGGACGGGACAATGAGCAGTTCTTC
>many|TRBV5-1|NA|TRBJ1-4
CASSLERGGNEKLFF
TGCGCCAGCAGCTTGGAAAGAGGAGGGAATGAAAAACTGTTTTTT
>few|TRBV11-3|NA|TRBJ1-1
CASTADTEAFF
TGTGCCAGCACCGCGGACACTGAAGCTTTCTTT
>many|TRBV5-1|NA|TRBJ2-3
CASSLASLTDTQYF
TGCGCCAGCAGCTTGGCCAGCCTCACAGATACGCAGTATTTT
>many|TRBV15|TRBD1|TRBJ2-1
CATSRVYQGVESEQFF
TGTGCCACCAGCAGAGTCTATCAGGGGGTGGAATCGGAGCAGTTCTTC
>many|TRBV6-1|TRBD1|TRBJ1-1
CASTNSRGRRTEAFF
TGTGCCAGCACAAATAGCAGGGGGCGAAGGACTGAAGCTTTCTTT
>many|TRBV12-3/TRBV12-4|TRBD2|TRBJ2-7
CASSQGTSGTYEQYF
TGTGCCAGCAGTCAAGGGACTAGCGGGACCTACGAGCAGTACTTC
>many|TRBV7-2|NA|TRBJ1-1
CASTDGRFLGTEAFF
TGTGCCAGCACCGATGGCCGCTTCCTGGGGACTGAAGCTTTCTTT
>many|TRBV20-1|NA|TRBJ1-2
CSARVPATAYGYTF
TGCAGTGCTAGAGTTCCAGCCACAGCTTATGGCTACACCTTC